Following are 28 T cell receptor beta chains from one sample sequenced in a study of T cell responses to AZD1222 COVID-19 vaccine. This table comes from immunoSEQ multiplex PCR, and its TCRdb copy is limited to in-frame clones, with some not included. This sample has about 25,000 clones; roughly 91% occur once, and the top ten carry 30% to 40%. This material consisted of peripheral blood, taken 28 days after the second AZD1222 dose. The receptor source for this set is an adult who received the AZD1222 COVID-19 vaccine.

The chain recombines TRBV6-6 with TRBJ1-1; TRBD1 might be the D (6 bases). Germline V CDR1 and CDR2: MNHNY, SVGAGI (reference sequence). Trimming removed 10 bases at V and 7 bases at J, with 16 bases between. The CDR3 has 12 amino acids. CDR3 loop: CATHDRRDEAFF. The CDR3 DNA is TGTGCCACCCATGACAGGAGGGATGAAGCTTTCTTT.

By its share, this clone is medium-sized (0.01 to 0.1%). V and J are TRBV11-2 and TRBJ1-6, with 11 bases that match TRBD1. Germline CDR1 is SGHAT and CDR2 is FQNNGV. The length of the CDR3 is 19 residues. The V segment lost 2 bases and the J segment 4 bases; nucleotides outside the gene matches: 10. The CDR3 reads CASSLRTGGPLLYNSPLHF. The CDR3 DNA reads TGTGCCAGCAGCTTACGGACAGGGGGCCCCCTTCTTTATAATTCACCCCTCCACTTT. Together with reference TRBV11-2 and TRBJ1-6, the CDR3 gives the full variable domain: EAGVAQSPRYKIIEKRQSVAFWCNPISGHATLYWYQQILGQGPKLLIQFQNNGVVDDSQLPKDRFSAERLKGVDSTLKIQPAKLEDSAVYLCASSLRTGGPLLYNSPLHFGNGTRLTVT.

The CDR3 spells CASSSATSGLGTDTQYF. The CDR3 DNA reads as TGTGCCAGCAGCAGTGCAACTAGCGGGCTAGGCACAGATACGCAGTATTTT. The chain combines TRBV7-9 with TRBJ2-3; 9 nucleotides line up with TRBD2. The CDR3 is 17 amino acids. Germline CDR1 is SEHNR and CDR2 is FQNEAQ (reference sequence). J gave up 1 base and V 5 bases, and 10 bases lay outside the gene matches.

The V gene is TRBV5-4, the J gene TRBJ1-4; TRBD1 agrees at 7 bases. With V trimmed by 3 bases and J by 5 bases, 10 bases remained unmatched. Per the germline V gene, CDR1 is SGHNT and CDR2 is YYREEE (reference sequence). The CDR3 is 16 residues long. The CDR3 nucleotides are TGTGCCAGCAGCTCGACCGACAGGGCCAGAAATGAAAAACTGTTTTTT. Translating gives CASSSTDRARNEKLFF.

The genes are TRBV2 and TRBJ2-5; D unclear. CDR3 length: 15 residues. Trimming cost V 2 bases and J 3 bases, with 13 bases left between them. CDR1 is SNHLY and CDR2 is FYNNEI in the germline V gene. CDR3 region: CASSESTSYKETQYF. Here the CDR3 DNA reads TGTGCCAGCAGTGAATCCACCTCGTACAAAGAGACCCAGTACTTC.

CDR3 in amino acids: CASTGGLAGDTQYF. Here the CDR3 DNA reads TGCGCCAGCACGGGGGGACTAGCAGGGGATACGCAGTATTTT. The V gene is TRBV5-1, the J gene TRBJ2-3; 9 bases are shared with TRBD2. Trimming removed 6 bases from V and 6 bases from J; junction bases left unmatched: 8. Germline lookup yields CDR1 SGHRS and CDR2 YFSETQ. The CDR3 runs to 14 residues.

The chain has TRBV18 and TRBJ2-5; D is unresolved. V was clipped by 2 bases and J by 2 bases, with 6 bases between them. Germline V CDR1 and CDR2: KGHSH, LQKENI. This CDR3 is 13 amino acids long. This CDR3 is CASSPDFQETQYF. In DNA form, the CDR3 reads TGTGCCAGCTCACCAGACTTTCAAGAGACCCAGTACTTC.

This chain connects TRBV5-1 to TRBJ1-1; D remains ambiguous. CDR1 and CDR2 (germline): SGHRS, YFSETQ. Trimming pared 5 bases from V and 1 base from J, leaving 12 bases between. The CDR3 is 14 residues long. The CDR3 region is CASSIGKKNTEAFF. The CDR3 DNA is TGCGCCAGCAGTATCGGAAAGAAGAACACTGAAGCTTTCTTT. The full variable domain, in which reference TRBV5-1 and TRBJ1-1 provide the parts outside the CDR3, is KAGVTQTPRYLIKTRGQQVTLSCSPISGHRSVSWYQQTPGQGLQFLFEYFSETQRNKGNFPGRFSGRQFSNSRSEMNVSTLELGDSALYLCASSIGKKNTEAFFGQGTRLTVV.

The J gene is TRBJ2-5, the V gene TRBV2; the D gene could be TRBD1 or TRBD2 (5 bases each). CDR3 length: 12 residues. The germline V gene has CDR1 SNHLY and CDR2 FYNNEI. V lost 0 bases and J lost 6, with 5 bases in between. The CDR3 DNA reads TGTGCCAGCAGTGAAGCGGGACAGACCCAGTACTTC. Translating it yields CASSEAGQTQYF.

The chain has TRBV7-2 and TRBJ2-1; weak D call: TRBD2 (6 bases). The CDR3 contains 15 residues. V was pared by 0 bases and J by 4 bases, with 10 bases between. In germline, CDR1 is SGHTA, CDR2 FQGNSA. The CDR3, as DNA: TGTGCCAGCAGCTTAGCGCGAGGAGGGTACAATGAGCAGTTCTTC. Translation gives CASSLARGGYNEQFF.

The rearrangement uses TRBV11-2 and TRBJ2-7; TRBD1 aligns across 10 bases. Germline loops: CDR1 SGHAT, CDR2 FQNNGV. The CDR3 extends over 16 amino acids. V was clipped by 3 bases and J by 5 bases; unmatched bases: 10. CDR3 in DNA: TGTGCCAGCAGCTTGGAAGGACAGGGGGGGCCCGACGAGCAGTACTTC. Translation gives CASSLEGQGGPDEQYF.

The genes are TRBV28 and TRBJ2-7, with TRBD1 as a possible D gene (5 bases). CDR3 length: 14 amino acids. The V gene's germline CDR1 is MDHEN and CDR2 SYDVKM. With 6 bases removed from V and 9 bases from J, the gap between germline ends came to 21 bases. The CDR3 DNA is TGTGCCAGCAGCCCAAATTTCGGACCCACAGGGCAGTACTTC. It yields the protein CASSPNFGPTGQYF. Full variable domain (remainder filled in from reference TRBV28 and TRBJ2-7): DVKVTQSSRYLVKRTGEKVFLECVQDMDHENMFWYRQDPGLGLRLIYFSYDVKMKEKGDIPEGYSVSREKKERFSLILESASTNQTSMYLCASSPNFGPTGQYFGPGTRLTVT.

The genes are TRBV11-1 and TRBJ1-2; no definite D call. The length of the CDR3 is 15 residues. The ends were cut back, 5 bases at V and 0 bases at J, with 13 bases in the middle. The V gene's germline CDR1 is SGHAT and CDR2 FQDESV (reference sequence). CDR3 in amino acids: CASSPPGRANYGYTF. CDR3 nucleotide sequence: TGTGCCAGCAGCCCACCAGGACGAGCTAACTATGGCTACACCTTC.

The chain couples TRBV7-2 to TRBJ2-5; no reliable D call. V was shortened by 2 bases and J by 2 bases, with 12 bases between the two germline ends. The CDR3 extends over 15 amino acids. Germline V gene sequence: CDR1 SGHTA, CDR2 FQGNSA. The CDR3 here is CASSLSQRRQETQYF. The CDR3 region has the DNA TGTGCCAGCAGCTTAAGTCAGCGTAGGCAAGAGACCCAGTACTTC. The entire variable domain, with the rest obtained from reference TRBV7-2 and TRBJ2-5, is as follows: GAGVSQSPSNKVTEKGKDVELRCDPISGHTALYWYRQSLGQGLEFLIYFQGNSAPDKSGLPSDRFSAERTGGSVSTLTIQRTQQEDSAVYLCASSLSQRRQETQYFGPGTRLLVL.

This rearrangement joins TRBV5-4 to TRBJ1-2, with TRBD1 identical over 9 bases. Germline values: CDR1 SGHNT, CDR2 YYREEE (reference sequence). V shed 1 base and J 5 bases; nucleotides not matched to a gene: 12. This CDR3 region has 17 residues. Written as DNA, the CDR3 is TGTGCCAGCAGCTTGTCTAATCCGGGACAGGGAGGGTATGGCTACACCTTC. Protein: CASSLSNPGQGGYGYTF.

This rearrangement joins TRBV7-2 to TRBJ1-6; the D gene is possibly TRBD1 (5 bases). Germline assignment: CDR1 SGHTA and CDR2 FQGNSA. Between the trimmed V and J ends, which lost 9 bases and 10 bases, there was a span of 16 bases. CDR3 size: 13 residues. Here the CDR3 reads CASSRDYESPLHF. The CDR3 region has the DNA TGTGCCAGTAGTAGGGACTATGAATCACCCCTCCACTTT.

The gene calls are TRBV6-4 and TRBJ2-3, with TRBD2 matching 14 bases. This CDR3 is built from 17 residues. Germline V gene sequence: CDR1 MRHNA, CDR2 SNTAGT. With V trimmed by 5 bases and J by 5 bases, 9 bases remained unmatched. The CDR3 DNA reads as TGTGCCAGCAGTCCCGGGACTAGCGGGAGTGGGCAAGATACGCAGTATTTT. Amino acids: CASSPGTSGSGQDTQYF.

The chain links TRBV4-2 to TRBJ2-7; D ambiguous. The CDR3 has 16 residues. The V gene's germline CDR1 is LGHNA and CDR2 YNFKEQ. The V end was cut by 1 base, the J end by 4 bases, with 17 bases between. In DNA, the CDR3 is TGTGCCAGCAGCCAAGGGGCCAGCTCATTTACGTACGAGCAGTACTTC. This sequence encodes CASSQGASSFTYEQYF.

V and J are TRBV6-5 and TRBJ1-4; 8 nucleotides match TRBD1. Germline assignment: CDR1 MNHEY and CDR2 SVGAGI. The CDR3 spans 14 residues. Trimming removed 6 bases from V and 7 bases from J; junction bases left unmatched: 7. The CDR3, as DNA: TGTGCCAGCAGAAGGACAGGGACGGCTGAAAAACTGTTTTTT. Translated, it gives CASRRTGTAEKLFF.

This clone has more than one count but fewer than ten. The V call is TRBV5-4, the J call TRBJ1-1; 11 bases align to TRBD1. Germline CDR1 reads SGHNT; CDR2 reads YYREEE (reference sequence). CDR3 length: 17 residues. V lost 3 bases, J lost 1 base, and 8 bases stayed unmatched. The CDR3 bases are TGTGCCAGCAGCTCGGCCGGGACAGGGGGACGGAACACTGAAGCTTTCTTT. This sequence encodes CASSSAGTGGRNTEAFF.

CDR3 amino acids: CASSDWGYEQYF. In DNA form, the CDR3 reads TGTGCCAGCAGTGACTGGGGCTACGAGCAGTACTTC. This chain links TRBV6-4 with TRBJ2-7, with unresolved D. Trimming left V 1 base short and J 3 bases short, with 4 bases between. The CDR3 runs to 12 residues. Germline V gene sequence: CDR1 MRHNA, CDR2 SNTAGT.

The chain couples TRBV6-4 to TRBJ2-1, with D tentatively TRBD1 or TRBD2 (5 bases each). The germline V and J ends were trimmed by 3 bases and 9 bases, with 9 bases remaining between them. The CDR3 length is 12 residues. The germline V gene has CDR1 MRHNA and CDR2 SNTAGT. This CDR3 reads CASSDTGTEQFF. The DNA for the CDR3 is TGTGCCAGCAGTGATACCGGGACTGAGCAGTTCTTC.

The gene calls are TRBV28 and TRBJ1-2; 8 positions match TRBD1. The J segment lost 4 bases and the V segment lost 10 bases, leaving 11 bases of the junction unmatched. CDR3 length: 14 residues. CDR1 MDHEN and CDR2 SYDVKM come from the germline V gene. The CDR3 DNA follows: TGTGCCACTCGCCCAGGGGGCTCGAGCTATGGCTACACCTTC. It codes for CATRPGGSSYGYTF.

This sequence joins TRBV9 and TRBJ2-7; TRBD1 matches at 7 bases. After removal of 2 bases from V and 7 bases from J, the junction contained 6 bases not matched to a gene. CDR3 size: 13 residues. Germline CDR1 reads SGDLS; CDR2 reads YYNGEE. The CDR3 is CASSVGSGGEQYF. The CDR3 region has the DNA TGTGCCAGCAGCGTCGGGTCAGGGGGAGAGCAGTACTTC. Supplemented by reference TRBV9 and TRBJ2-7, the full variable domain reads DSGVTQTPKHLITATGQRVTLRCSPRSGDLSVYWYQQSLDQGLQFLIQYYNGEERAKGNILERFSAQQFPDLHSELNLSSLELGDSALYFCASSVGSGGEQYFGPGTRLTVT.

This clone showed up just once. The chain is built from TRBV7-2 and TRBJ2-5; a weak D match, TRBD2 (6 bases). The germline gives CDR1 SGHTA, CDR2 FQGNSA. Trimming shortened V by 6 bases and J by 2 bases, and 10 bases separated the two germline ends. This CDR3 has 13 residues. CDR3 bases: TGTGCCAGCAGAAAAGGAGGGCAAGAGACCCAGTACTTC. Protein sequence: CASRKGGQETQYF.

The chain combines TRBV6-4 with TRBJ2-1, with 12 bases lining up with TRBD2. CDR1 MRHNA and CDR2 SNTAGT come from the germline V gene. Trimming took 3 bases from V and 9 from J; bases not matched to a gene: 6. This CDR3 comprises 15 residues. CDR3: CASSELAGGSTEQFF. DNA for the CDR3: TGTGCCAGCAGTGAACTAGCGGGAGGCTCCACTGAGCAGTTCTTC.

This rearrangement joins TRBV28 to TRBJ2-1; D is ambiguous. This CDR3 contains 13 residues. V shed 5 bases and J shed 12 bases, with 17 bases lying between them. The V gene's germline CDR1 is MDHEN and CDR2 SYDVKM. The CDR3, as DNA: TGTGCCAGCAGTCCCCCAGACAAGAAGGCGCAGTTCTTC. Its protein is CASSPPDKKAQFF.

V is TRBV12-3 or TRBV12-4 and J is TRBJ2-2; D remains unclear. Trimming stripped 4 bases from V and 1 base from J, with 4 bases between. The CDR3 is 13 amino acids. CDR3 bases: TGTGCCAGCAGTTACTTGAACACCGGGGAGCTGTTTTTT. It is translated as CASSYLNTGELFF.